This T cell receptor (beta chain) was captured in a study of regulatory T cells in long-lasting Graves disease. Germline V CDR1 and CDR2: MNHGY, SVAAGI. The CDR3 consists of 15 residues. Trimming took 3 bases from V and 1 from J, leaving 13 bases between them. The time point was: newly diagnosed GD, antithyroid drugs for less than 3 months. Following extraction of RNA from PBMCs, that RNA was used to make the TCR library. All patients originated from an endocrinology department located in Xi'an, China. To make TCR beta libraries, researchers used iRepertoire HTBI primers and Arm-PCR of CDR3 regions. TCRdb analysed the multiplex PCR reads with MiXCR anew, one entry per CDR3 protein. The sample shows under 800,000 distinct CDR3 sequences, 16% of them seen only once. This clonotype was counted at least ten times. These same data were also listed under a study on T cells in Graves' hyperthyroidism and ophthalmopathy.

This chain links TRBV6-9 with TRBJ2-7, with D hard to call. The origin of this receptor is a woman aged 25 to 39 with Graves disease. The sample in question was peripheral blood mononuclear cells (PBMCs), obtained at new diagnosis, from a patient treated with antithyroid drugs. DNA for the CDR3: TGTGCCAGCAGTTACGGAGCTGCAGCATCCTACGAGCAGTACTTC. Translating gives CASSYGAAASYEQYF.